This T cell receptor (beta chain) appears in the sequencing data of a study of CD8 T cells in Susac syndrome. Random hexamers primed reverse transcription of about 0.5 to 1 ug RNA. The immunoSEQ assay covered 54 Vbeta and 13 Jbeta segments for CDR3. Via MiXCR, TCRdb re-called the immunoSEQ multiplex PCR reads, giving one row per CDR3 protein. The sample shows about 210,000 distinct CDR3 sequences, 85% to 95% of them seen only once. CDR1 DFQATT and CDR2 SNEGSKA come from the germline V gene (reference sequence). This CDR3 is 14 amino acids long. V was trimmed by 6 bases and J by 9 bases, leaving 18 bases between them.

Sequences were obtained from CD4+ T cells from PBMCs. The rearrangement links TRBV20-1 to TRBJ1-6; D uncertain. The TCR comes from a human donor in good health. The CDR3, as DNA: TGCAGTGCCCCAATCGTAGGGCCGGGTTCACCCCTCCACTTT. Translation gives CSAPIVGPGSPLHF.